Below are 2 T cell receptor beta chains sequenced from a single sample in a study of CD8 T cells in Susac syndrome. Reverse transcription of about 0.5 to 1 ug RNA used random hexamers. MiXCR, run by TCRdb on the immunoSEQ multiplex PCR reads, gives a single entry per CDR3 protein. The data show tens of thousands of distinct CDR3 sequences, with roughly 95% seen just once and around 0.41% held by the top ten. Sample: CD8+ T cells from PBMCs. These receptors were taken from a human donor with Susac syndrome.

The chain carries TRBV13 and TRBJ2-7; unclear D gene. Germline V gene data show CDR1 as PRHDT and CDR2 as FYEKMQ (reference sequence). With 4 bases removed from V and 3 bases from J, the gap between germline ends came to 10 bases. The CDR3 is 13 residues long. CDR3 nucleotides: TGTGCCAGCAGCTCAACGGACCTCTACGAGCAGTACTTC. Protein: CASSSTDLYEQYF.

The rearrangement joins TRBV19 to TRBJ2-7; tentatively, D is TRBD2 (6 bases). The CDR3 has 14 residues. CDR1 and CDR2 (germline): LNHDA, SQIVND (reference sequence). V lost 3 bases and J 2 bases, leaving 11 bases between the germline ends. The CDR3 loop is CASSMAGIAYEQYF. In nucleotides, the CDR3 is TGTGCCAGTAGTATGGCGGGAATCGCCTACGAGCAGTACTTC.